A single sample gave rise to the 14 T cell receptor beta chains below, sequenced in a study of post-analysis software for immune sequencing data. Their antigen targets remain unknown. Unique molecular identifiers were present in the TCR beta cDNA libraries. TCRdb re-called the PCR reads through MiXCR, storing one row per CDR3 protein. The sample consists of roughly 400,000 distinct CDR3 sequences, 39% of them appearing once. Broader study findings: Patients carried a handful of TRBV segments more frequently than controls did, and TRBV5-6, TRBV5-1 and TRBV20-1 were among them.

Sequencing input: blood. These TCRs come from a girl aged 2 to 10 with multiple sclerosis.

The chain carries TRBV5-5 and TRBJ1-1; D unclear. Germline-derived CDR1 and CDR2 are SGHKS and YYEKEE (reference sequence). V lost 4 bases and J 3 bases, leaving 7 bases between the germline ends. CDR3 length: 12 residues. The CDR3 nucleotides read TGTGCCAGCAGCCAAGCAGACACTGAAGCTTTCTTT. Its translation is CASSQADTEAFF. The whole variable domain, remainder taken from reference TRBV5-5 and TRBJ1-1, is DAGVTQSPTHLIKTRGQQVTLRCSPISGHKSVSWYQQVLGQGPQFIFQYYEKEERGRGNFPDRFSARQFPNYSSELNVNALLLGDSALYLCASSQADTEAFFGQGTRLTVV.

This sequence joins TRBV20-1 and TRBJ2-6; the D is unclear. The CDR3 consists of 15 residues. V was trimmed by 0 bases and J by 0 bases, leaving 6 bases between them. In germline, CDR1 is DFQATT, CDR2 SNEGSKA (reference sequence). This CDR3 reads CSAREDGSGANVLTF. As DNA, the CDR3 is TGCAGTGCTAGAGAGGACGGCTCTGGGGCCAACGTCCTGACTTTC.

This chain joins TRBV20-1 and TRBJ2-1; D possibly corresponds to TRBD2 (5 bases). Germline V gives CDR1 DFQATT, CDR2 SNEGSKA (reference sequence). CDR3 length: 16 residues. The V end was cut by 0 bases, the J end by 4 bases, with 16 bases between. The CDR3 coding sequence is TGCAGTGCTAGAGATTACGAGGGAGTGCCATACAATGAGCAGTTCTTC. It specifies CSARDYEGVPYNEQFF.

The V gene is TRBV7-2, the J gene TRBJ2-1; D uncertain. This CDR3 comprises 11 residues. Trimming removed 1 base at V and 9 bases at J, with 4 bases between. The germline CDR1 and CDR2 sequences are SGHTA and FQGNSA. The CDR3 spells CASSLDPEQFF. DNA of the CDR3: TGTGCCAGCAGCTTAGATCCTGAGCAGTTCTTC.

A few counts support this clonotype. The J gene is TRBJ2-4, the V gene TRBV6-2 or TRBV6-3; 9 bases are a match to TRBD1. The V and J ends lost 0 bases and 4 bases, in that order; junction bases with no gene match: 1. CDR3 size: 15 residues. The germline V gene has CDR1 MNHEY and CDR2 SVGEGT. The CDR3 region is CASSYSGTGKNIQYF. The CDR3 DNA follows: TGTGCCAGCAGTTACTCGGGGACAGGGAAAAACATTCAGTACTTC.

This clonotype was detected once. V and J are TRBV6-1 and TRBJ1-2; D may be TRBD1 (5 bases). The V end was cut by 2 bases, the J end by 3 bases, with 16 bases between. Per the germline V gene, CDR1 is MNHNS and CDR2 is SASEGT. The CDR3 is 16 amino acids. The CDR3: CASSEFLWDEDYGYTF. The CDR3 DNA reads TGTGCCAGCAGTGAATTCTTGTGGGACGAGGACTATGGCTACACCTTC.

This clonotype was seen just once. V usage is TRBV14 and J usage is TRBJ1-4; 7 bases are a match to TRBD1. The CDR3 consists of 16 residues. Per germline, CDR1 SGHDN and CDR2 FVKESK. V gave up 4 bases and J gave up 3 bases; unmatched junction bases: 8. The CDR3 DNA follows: TGTGCCAGCAGCCTCCGACAGGGTTCGGCTAATGAAAAACTGTTTTTT. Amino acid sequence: CASSLRQGSANEKLFF. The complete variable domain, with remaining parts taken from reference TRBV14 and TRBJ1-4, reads EAGVTQFPSHSVIEKGQTVTLRCDPISGHDNLYWYRRVMGKEIKFLLHFVKESKQDESGMPNNRFLAERTGGTYSTLKVQPAELEDSGVYFCASSLRQGSANEKLFFGSGTQLSVL.

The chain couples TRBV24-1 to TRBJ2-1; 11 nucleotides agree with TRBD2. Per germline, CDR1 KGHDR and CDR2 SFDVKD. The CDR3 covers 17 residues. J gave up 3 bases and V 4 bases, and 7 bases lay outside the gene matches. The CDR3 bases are TGTGCCACCAGTGAGGCTAGCGGGAGGAACCTCTACAATGAGCAGTTCTTC. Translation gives CATSEASGRNLYNEQFF.

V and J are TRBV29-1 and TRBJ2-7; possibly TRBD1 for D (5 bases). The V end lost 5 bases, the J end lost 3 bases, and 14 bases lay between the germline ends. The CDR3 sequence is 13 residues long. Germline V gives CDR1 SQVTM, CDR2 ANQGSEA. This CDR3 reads CSVKTQGNYEQYF. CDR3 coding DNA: TGCAGCGTTAAGACCCAGGGTAACTACGAGCAGTACTTC.

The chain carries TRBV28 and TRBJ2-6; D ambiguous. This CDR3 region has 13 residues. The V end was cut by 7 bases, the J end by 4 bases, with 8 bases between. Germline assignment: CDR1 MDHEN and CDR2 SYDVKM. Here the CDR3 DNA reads TGTGCCAGCAAAGGGTTCGGGGCCAACGTCCTGACTTTC. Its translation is CASKGFGANVLTF. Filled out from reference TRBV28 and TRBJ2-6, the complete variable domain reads DVKVTQSSRYLVKRTGEKVFLECVQDMDHENMFWYRQDPGLGLRLIYFSYDVKMKEKGDIPEGYSVSREKKERFSLILESASTNQTSMYLCASKGFGANVLTFGAGSRLTVL.

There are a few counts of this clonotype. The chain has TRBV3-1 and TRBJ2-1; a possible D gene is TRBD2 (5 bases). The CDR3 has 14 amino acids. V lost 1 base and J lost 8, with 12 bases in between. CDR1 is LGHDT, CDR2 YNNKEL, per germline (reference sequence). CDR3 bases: TGTGCCAGCAGCCAAGTATGGGAGCAGGATGAGCAGTTCTTC. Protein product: CASSQVWEQDEQFF.

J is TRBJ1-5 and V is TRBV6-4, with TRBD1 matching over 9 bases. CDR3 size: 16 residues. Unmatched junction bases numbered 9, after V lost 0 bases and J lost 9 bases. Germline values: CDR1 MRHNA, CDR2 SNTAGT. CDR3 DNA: TGTGCCAGCAGTGACTCGAGGACAGGGGCGACTCGGCCCCAGCATTTT. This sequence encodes CASSDSRTGATRPQHF.

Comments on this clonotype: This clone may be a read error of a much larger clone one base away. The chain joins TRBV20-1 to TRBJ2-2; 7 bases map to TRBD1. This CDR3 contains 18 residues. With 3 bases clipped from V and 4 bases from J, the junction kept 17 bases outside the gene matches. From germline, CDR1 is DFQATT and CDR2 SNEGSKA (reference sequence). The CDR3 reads CSASSRDSAFVSTGELFF. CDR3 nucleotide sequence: TGCAGTGCTAGTTCCCGGGACAGCGCCTTCGTGAGCACCGGGGAGCTGTTTTTT.

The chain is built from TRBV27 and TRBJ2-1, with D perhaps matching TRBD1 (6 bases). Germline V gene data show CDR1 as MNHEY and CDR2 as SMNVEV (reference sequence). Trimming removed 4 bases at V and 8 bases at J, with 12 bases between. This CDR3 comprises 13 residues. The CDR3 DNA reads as TGTGCCAGCAGTTCCGGACAGCAACATGAGCAGTTCTTC. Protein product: CASSSGQQHEQFF.